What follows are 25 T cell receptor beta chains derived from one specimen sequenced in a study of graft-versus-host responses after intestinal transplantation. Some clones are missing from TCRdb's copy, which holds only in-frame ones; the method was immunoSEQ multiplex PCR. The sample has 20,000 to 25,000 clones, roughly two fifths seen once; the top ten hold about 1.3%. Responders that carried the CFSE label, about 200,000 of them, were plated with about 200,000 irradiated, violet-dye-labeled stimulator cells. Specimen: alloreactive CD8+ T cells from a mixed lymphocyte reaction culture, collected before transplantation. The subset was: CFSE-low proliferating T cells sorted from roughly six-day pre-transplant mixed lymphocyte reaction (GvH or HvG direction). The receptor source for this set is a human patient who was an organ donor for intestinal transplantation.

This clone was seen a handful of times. CDR3 nucleotide sequence: TGTGCCAGCAGCTTGGATTTGACAACCAACTATGGCTACACCTTC. It yields the protein CASSLDLTTNYGYTF. The chain employs TRBV5-7 and TRBJ1-2, with no clear D. TRBV5-7 is an open reading frame, and its role is uncertain. The CDR3 covers 15 residues. V lost 0 bases to trimming and J lost 2 bases, with 11 bases between them.

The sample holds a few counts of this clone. The CDR3 loop is CASSHRDRYGYTF. The DNA for the CDR3 is TGTGCCAGCAGCCACCGGGACAGATACGGCTACACCTTC. This sequence joins TRBV21-1 and TRBJ1-2; the DNA was not compared with TRBD1, the D call given in the table. TRBV21-1 is assigned pseudogene status. The CDR3 is 13 amino acids.

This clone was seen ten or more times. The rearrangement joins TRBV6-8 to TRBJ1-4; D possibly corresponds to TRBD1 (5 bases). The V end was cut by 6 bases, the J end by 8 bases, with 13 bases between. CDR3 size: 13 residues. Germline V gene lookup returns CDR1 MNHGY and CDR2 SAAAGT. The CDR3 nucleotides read TGTGCCAGCAGGGGGGGGGATGAGGAAAAACTGTTTTTT. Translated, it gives CASRGGDEEKLFF.

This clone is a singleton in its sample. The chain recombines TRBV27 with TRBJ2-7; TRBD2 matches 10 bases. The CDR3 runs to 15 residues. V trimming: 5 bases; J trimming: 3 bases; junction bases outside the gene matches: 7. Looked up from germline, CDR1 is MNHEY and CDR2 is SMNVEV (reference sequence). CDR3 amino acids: CASSPLAGQVYEQYF. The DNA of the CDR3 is TGTGCCAGCAGTCCACTAGCGGGGCAAGTCTACGAGCAGTACTTC.

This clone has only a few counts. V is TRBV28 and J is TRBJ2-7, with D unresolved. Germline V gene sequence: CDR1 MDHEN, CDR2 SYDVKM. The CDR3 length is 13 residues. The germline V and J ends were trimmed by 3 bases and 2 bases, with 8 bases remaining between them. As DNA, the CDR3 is TGTGCCAGCAGTTTGGCGTTGGCCTACGAGCAGTACTTC. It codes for CASSLALAYEQYF.

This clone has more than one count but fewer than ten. For the CDR3, the DNA is TGCGCCAGCAGCCAAGATCAGGGCACCTCTGGAAACACCATATATTTT. Its protein is CASSQDQGTSGNTIYF. The chain has TRBV4-1 and TRBJ1-3; maybe TRBD1 (5 bases). The germline CDR1 and CDR2 sequences are MGHRA and YSYEKL. CDR3 size: 16 residues. Trimming removed 0 bases from V and 0 bases from J, with 9 bases in between.

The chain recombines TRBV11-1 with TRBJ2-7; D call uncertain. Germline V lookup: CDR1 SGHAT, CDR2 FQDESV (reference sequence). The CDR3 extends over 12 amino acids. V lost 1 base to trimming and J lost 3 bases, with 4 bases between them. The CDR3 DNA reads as TGTGCCAGCAGCTTAGGTCTCTACGAGCAGTACTTC. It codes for CASSLGLYEQYF.

The CDR3 nucleotides read TGCGCCAGCAGCCAAGACAGGACCTACGAGCAGTACTTC. Translating it yields CASSQDRTYEQYF. The J gene is TRBJ2-7, the V gene TRBV4-3; D remains unclear. V lost 0 bases and J 2 bases, leaving 5 bases between the germline ends. The CDR3 extends over 13 amino acids. Germline CDR1 reads LGHNA; CDR2 reads YSLEER.

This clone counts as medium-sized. The CDR3 loop is CASSLAPSKDVYEQYF. The CDR3 region has the DNA TGTGCCAGCAGCTTAGCCCCATCCAAGGACGTCTACGAGCAGTACTTC. The chain is built from TRBV7-4 and TRBJ2-7; D is undetermined. From germline, CDR1 is SGHVT and CDR2 SQSDAQ. The CDR3 is 16 residues long. Trimming left V 0 bases short and J 3 bases short, with 15 bases between.

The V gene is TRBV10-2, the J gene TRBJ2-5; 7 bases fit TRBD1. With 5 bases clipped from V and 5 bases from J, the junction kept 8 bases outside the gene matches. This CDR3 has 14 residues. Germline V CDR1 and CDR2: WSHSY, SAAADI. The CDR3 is CASSRGGAGETQYF. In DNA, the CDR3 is TGCGCCAGCAGTCGAGGGGGCGCCGGGGAGACCCAGTACTTC.

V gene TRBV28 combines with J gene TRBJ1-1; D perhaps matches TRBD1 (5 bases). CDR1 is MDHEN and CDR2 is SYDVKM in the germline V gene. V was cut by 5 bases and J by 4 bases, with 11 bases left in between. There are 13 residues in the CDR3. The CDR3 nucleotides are TGTGCCAGCAGTCAGGGTCCGACCACTGAAGCTTTCTTT. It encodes CASSQGPTTEAFF.

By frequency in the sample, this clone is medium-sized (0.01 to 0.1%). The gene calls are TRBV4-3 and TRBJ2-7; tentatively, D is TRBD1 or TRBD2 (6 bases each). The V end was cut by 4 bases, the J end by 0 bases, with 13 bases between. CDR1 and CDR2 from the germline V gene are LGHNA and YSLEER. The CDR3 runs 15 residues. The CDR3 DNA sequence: TGCGCCAGCAGCCCCGGGGGACATTACTCCTACGAGCAGTACTTC. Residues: CASSPGGHYSYEQYF.

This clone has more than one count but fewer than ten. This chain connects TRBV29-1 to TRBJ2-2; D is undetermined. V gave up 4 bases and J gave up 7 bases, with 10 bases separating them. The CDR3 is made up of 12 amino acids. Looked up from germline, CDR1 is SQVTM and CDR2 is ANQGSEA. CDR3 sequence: CSVVGYLGELFF. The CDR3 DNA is TGCAGCGTTGTTGGTTATCTCGGGGAGCTGTTTTTT.

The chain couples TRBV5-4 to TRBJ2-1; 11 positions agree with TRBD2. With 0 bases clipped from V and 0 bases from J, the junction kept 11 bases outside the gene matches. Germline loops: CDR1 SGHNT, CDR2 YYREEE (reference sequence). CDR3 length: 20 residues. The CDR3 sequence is CASSLDASGRQWGSYNEQFF. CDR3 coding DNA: TGTGCCAGCAGCTTGGATGCTAGCGGGAGGCAGTGGGGCTCCTACAATGAGCAGTTCTTC.

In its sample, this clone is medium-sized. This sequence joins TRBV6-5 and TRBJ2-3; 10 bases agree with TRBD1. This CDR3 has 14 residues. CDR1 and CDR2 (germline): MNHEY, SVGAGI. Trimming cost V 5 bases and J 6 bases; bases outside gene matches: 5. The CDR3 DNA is TGTGCCAGCAGTCGACGGACAGGGGGGGATACGCAGTATTTT. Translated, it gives CASSRRTGGDTQYF.

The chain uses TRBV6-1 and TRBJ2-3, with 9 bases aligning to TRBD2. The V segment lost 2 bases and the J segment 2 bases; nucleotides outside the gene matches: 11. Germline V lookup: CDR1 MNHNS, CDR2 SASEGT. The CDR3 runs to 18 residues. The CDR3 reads CASSETVTSGLLTDTQYF. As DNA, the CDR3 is TGTGCCAGCAGTGAAACTGTCACTAGCGGGTTACTCACAGATACGCAGTATTTT.

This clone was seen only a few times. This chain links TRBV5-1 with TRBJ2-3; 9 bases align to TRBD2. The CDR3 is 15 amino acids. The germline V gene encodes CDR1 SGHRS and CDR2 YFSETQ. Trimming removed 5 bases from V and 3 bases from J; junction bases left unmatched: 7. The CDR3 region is CASSPSGIETDTQYF. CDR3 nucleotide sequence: TGCGCCAGCAGTCCTAGCGGGATAGAAACAGATACGCAGTATTTT. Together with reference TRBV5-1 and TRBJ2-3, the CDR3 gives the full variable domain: KAGVTQTPRYLIKTRGQQVTLSCSPISGHRSVSWYQQTPGQGLQFLFEYFSETQRNKGNFPGRFSGRQFSNSRSEMNVSTLELGDSALYLCASSPSGIETDTQYFGPGTRLTVL.

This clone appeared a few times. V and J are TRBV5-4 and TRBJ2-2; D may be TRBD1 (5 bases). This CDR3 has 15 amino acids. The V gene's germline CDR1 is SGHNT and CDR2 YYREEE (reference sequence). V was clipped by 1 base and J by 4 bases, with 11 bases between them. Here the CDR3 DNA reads TGTGCCAGCAGCTTGTTCACAGGAAGCACCGGGGAGCTGTTTTTT. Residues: CASSLFTGSTGELFF.

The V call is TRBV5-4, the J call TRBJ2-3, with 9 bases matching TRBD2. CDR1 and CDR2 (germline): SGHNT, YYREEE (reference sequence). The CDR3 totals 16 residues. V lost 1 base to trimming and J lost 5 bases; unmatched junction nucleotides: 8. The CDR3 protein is CASSLTSGCRRDTQYF. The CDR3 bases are TGTGCCAGCAGCTTGACTAGCGGGTGCCGCAGAGATACGCAGTATTTT. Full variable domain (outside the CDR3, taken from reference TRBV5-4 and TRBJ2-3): ETGVTQSPTHLIKTRGQQVTLRCSSQSGHNTVSWYQQALGQGPQFIFQYYREEENGRGNFPPRFSGLQFPNYSSELNVNALELDDSALYLCASSLTSGCRRDTQYFGPGTRLTVL.

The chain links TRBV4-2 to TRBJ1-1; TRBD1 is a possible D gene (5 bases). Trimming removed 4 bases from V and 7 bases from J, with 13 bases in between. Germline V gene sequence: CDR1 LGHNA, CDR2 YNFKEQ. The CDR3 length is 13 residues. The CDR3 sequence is CASSPIDRDEAFF. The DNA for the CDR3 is TGTGCCAGCAGCCCAATTGACAGAGATGAAGCTTTCTTT.

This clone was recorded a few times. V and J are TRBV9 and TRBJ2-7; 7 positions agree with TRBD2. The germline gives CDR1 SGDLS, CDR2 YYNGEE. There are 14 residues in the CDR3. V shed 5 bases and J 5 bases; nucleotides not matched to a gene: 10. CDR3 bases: TGTGCCAGCAGGGAGGCGGGAGTGAGAGACGAGCAGTACTTC. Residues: CASREAGVRDEQYF.

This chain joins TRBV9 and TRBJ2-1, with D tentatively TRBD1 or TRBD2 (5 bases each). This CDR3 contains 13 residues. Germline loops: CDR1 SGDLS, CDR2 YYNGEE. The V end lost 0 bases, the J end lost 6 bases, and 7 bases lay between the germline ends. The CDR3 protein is CASSVGGINEQFF. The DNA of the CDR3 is TGTGCCAGCAGCGTAGGGGGGATCAATGAGCAGTTCTTC.

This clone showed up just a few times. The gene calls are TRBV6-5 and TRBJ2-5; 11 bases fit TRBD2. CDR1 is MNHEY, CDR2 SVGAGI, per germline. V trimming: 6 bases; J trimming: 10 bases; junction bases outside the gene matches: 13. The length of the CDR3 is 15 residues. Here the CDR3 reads CASSRLFSGRAFQYF. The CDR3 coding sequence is TGTGCCAGCAGCCGACTATTTAGCGGGAGGGCCTTCCAGTACTTC.

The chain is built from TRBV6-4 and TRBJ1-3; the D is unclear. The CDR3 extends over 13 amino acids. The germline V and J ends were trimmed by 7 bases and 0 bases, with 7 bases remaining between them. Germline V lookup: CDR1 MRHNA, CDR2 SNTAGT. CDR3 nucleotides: TGTGCCAGCACACATCACTCTGGAAACACCATATATTTT. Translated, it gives CASTHHSGNTIYF.

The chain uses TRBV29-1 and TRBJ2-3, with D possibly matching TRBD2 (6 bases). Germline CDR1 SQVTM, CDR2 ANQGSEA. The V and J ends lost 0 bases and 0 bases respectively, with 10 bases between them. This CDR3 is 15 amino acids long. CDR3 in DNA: TGCAGCGTTGAAGACGCAGCGGGCAGCACAGATACGCAGTATTTT. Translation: CSVEDAAGSTDTQYF.